The rows below give T cell receptor beta chains drawn from one sample of a study of technical replicates of blood from a few donors. The repertoire was sequenced with immunoSEQ multiplex PCR; TCRdb's copy has only in-frame clones and lacks some. Here the sample spans some 87,000 clones, around 94% being singletons. The sequencing input was T cells isolated from PBMCs. Every receptor here comes from a human donor in good health. CDR3s include the opening cysteine and the closing phenylalanine or tryptophan. A D gene is named only where the DNA matches it firmly. Only part of the rows carry a size: once, few, many, or a class if the clone is expanded.

j_gene: TRBJ2-1; v_gene: TRBV5-1; abundance: .; d_gene: .; CDR3nt: TGCGCCAGCAGCTTCTCCTTCTCCTACAATGAGCAGTTCTTC; CDR3aa: CASSFSFSYNEQFF
j_gene: TRBJ2-7; v_gene: TRBV7-9; abundance: .; d_gene: TRBD1; CDR3nt: TGTGCCAGCAGCGTGACAGGGGTCACTGTTGGGGGCTACGAGCAGTACTTC; CDR3aa: CASSVTGVTVGGYEQYF
j_gene: TRBJ1-5; v_gene: TRBV19; abundance: .; d_gene: TRBD1; CDR3nt: TGTGCCAGTAGCGAAAGGCCGGGACAGGGATTTCAGCCCCAGCATTTT; CDR3aa: CASSERPGQGFQPQHF
j_gene: TRBJ1-4; v_gene: TRBV7-9; abundance: .; d_gene: .; CDR3nt: TGTGCCAGCGAGGAGAGGCCCAATGAAAAACTGTTTTTT; CDR3aa: CASEERPNEKLFF
j_gene: TRBJ2-7; v_gene: TRBV2; abundance: .; d_gene: .; CDR3nt: TGTGCCACCCTTACTGGGGAGGGGGCCTACGAGCAGTACTTC; CDR3aa: CATLTGEGAYEQYF
j_gene: TRBJ2-5; v_gene: TRBV11-2; abundance: .; d_gene: .; CDR3nt: TGTGCCAGCAGCCCTCGGGTTTTGGGGGGAGAGACCCAGTACTTC; CDR3aa: CASSPRVLGGETQYF
j_gene: TRBJ1-3; v_gene: TRBV15; abundance: .; d_gene: TRBD1; CDR3nt: TGTGCCACCAGCAGTCGTCCCCCTGGACAGGCGTCTGGAAACACCATATATTTT; CDR3aa: CATSSRPPGQASGNTIYF
j_gene: TRBJ1-1; v_gene: TRBV27; abundance: .; d_gene: .; CDR3nt: TGTGCCAGCAGTTCAACCTTCCAGGGCGGCACTGAAGCTTTCTTT; CDR3aa: CASSSTFQGGTEAFF
j_gene: TRBJ1-3; v_gene: TRBV6-1; abundance: .; d_gene: .; CDR3nt: TGTGCCAGCTGGGAGGCTGGAAACACCATATATTTT; CDR3aa: CASWEAGNTIYF
j_gene: TRBJ1-5; v_gene: TRBV5-6; abundance: once; d_gene: .; CDR3nt: TGTGCCAGCAGCTTGGCAGGGTTAGGGGGCAATCAGCCCCAGCATTTT; CDR3aa: CASSLAGLGGNQPQHF
j_gene: TRBJ1-2; v_gene: TRBV25-1; abundance: .; d_gene: .; CDR3nt: TGTGCCAGCAGTCTATACGATGGCTACACCTTC; CDR3aa: CASSLYDGYTF
j_gene: TRBJ1-5; v_gene: TRBV28; abundance: .; d_gene: .; CDR3nt: TGTGCCAGCAGTTTATTGGAAGGGGTTGGCAAGCCCCAGCATTTT; CDR3aa: CASSLLEGVGKPQHF
j_gene: TRBJ2-1; v_gene: TRBV11-1; abundance: .; d_gene: TRBD2; CDR3nt: TGTGCCAGCAGTGAGGGACTAGCGGCAAATGAGCAGTTCTTC; CDR3aa: CASSEGLAANEQFF
j_gene: TRBJ2-1; v_gene: TRBV25-1; abundance: .; d_gene: .; CDR3nt: TGTGCCAGTTCCCACCCCCGAGAGGTCCGCGATGAGCAGTTCTTC; CDR3aa: CASSHPREVRDEQFF
j_gene: TRBJ1-4; v_gene: TRBV6-1; abundance: .; d_gene: .; CDR3nt: TGTGCCAGCAGTGAATTTGTGAGGGCAACTAATGAAAAACTGTTTTTT; CDR3aa: CASSEFVRATNEKLFF
j_gene: TRBJ1-5; v_gene: TRBV30; abundance: few; d_gene: TRBD1; CDR3nt: TGTGCCTGGAGTGTCTCCGGACAGGGCCAAGGGCCCCAGCATTTT; CDR3aa: CAWSVSGQGQGPQHF
j_gene: TRBJ2-2; v_gene: TRBV7-3; abundance: .; d_gene: .; CDR3nt: TGTGCCAGCAGCGTAAACACCGGGGAGCTGTTTTTT; CDR3aa: CASSVNTGELFF
j_gene: TRBJ2-3; v_gene: TRBV10-3; abundance: .; d_gene: TRBD2; CDR3nt: TGTGCCTCGAAGACGGCGACGGGGGGGGCAGATACGCAGTATTTT; CDR3aa: CASKTATGGADTQYF
j_gene: TRBJ2-2; v_gene: TRBV9; abundance: once; d_gene: .; CDR3nt: TGTGCCAGCAGCTTCCGGGACACCGGGGAGCTGTTTTTT; CDR3aa: CASSFRDTGELFF
j_gene: TRBJ2-7; v_gene: TRBV27; abundance: .; d_gene: TRBD1; CDR3nt: TGTGCCAGCAGTTTACGACCGGGACAGGGGTATAACGAGCAGTACTTC; CDR3aa: CASSLRPGQGYNEQYF
j_gene: TRBJ2-5; v_gene: TRBV9; abundance: .; d_gene: .; CDR3nt: TGTGCCAGCAGCCTTTGGGCCTACCAAGAGACCCAGTACTTC; CDR3aa: CASSLWAYQETQYF
j_gene: TRBJ2-3; v_gene: TRBV4-2; abundance: .; d_gene: .; CDR3nt: TGTGCCAGCAGCCAAGAGAGGAGAGATACGCAGTATTTT; CDR3aa: CASSQERRDTQYF
j_gene: TRBJ2-1; v_gene: TRBV7-7; abundance: .; d_gene: .; CDR3nt: TGTGCTAGCAGCTCAACTTGGACACCTTACAATGAGCAGTTCTTC; CDR3aa: CASSSTWTPYNEQFF
j_gene: TRBJ2-1; v_gene: TRBV4-1; abundance: .; d_gene: TRBD2; CDR3nt: TGCGCCAGCAATATAGCGGGAGAGTCCTACAATGAGCAGTTCTTC; CDR3aa: CASNIAGESYNEQFF
j_gene: TRBJ1-1; v_gene: TRBV7-9; abundance: .; d_gene: .; CDR3nt: TGTGCCAGCAGCTTACAGGGTAACTATGAAGCTTTCTTT; CDR3aa: CASSLQGNYEAFF
j_gene: TRBJ1-1; v_gene: TRBV7-9; abundance: .; d_gene: .; CDR3nt: TGTGCCAGCTTGGACTACACTGAAGCTTTCTTT; CDR3aa: CASLDYTEAFF